This TCR gamma chain was identified in a study of γδ T cells in repeated Plasmodium falciparum infection. TCRdb reanalysed the multiplex PCR reads with CATT. The repertoire includes about 30,000 gamma-chain clones, about 1.5% of them detected once, and just under 20% sits in the top ten. The CDR3 spans 17 residues. Germline V lookup: CDR1 GITISATS, CDR2 ISYDGTV (reference sequence). This clone occurred many times. This likely traces to a read error, being one base from a far larger clone. Other DNA sequences from this sample encode an identical CDR3 as well. Gammadelta T cells were flow-sorted from PBMC into Vgamma9/Vdelta2+ and Vdelta2-negative populations for bulk analysis.

This clonotype was sampled from a pool of human donors (malaria-infected and uninfected, not separated). Sequenced: gamma-delta T cells from blood. The J gene is TRGJP, the V gene TRGV9. The DNA for the CDR3 is TGTGCCTTGTGGGACCCCGCAGCAGAGTTGGGCAAAAAGATCAAGGTATTT. Translating it yields CALWDPAAELGKKIKVF.